This T cell receptor (beta chain) was profiled in a study of early T cells in non-severe SARS-CoV-2 infection. About the study: RNA in bulk from unsorted whole blood was sequenced, and chains were unpaired. Findings and limits, study-wide: Private and CD4 specificities were missed by VDJdb matching, skewed to anti-spike CD8.

Researchers attached unique molecular identifiers to individual cDNA molecules. MiXCR, applied by TCRdb to the 5' RACE reads, yields one record per CDR3 protein. The table shows around 61,000 distinct CDR3 sequences, with roughly 15% occurring only once. Germline V lookup: CDR1 SGHRS, CDR2 YFSETQ. V lost 6 bases to trimming and J lost 1 base, with 10 bases between them. The CDR3 covers 13 residues. On this clonotype itself: Its antigen remains unknown.

The clonotype comes from an adult who was a healthcare worker with PCR-confirmed SARS-CoV-2 infection or an uninfected control (not recorded which). Sequenced here: whole blood, sampled at baseline. V and J are TRBV5-1 and TRBJ2-5; the D is unclear. The CDR3 sequence: CASTLEFQETQYF. The CDR3, as DNA: TGCGCCAGCACCCTCGAATTCCAAGAGACCCAGTACTTC.